The 24 T cell receptor beta chains given below trace back to one sample, sequenced in a study of identical twins. Each CDR3 protein gets one entry after TCRdb re-called the 5' RACE reads with MiXCR. The sample has approximately 630,000 distinct CDR3 sequences, just over 7% seen once. The sample was also linked to a second study, of yellow fever vaccine responses in identical twins.

Sequencing was carried out using PBMCs. Receptor source: a woman aged 18-30 years in good health.

This clonotype was seen more than once but under ten times. This chain links TRBV5-1 with TRBJ2-5, with 11 bases fitting TRBD1. The ends lost 4 bases at V and 1 base at J; junction bases unmatched: 3. CDR3 length equals 15 residues. Germline V gene sequence: CDR1 SGHRS, CDR2 YFSETQ. The CDR3 region is CASSHGTGGQETQYF. CDR3 nucleotide sequence: TGCGCCAGCAGCCATGGGACAGGGGGCCAAGAGACCCAGTACTTC.

This clonotype has a count of ten or more. The chain joins TRBV5-1 to TRBJ2-1; D perhaps matches TRBD2 (5 bases). The CDR3 totals 17 residues. CDR1 and CDR2 from the germline V gene are SGHRS and YFSETQ. Trimming removed 2 bases at V and 4 bases at J, with 19 bases between. The CDR3: CASSLSWESFLYNEQFF. In DNA, the CDR3 is TGCGCCAGCAGCTTATCTTGGGAGAGCTTTCTTTACAATGAGCAGTTCTTC.

The rearrangement links TRBV27 to TRBJ2-1; 12 nucleotides match TRBD2. This CDR3 is 14 amino acids long. Germline V gene sequence: CDR1 MNHEY, CDR2 SMNVEV (reference sequence). V lost 7 bases to trimming and J lost 8 bases; unmatched junction nucleotides: 6. The CDR3 bases are TGTGCCAGCACTCTAGCGGGAGGGTGGGATGAGCAGTTCTTC. It translates to CASTLAGGWDEQFF.

The rearrangement links TRBV10-3 to TRBJ2-2, with D tentatively TRBD2 (6 bases). Germline CDR1 reads ENHRY; CDR2 reads SYGVKD. Between the trimmed V and J ends, which lost 6 bases and 8 bases, there was a span of 19 bases. The CDR3 runs to 15 residues. The CDR3 coding sequence is TGTGCCATCAGCGACGGCGGGGAGGCTTGGGGGGAGCTGTTTTTT. As protein: CAISDGGEAWGELFF.

This clonotype was seen repeatedly, ten times or more. The rearrangement uses TRBV6-5 and TRBJ1-1; tentative D call: TRBD1 (5 bases). Trimming took off 2 bases at V and 2 bases at J, with 12 bases between the two ends. From germline, CDR1 is MNHEY and CDR2 SVGAGI. This CDR3 is 15 amino acids long. The CDR3 reads CASSYTRGLNTEAFF. The CDR3 DNA sequence: TGTGCCAGCAGTTACACAAGGGGCCTAAACACTGAAGCTTTCTTT.

This clonotype has just a few counts. CDR3 coding DNA: TGTGCCAGCAGTTTAGCGGATGGACAGGGGGGTATAGGCATTCAGTACTTC. It is translated as CASSLADGQGGIGIQYF. This sequence joins TRBV12-3 or TRBV12-4 and TRBJ2-4, with TRBD1 matching 10 bases. The ends lost 0 bases at V and 9 bases at J; junction bases unmatched: 11. This CDR3 is built from 17 residues.

This clonotype was detected many times. The chain recombines TRBV12-3 or TRBV12-4 with TRBJ2-7, with TRBD2 matching over 12 bases. This CDR3 comprises 16 residues. The V and J ends lost 6 bases and 7 bases, in that order; junction bases with no gene match: 13. Here the CDR3 DNA reads TGTGCCAGCAGGAGCCGGACTAGCGGGATCTCGGGAGAGCAGTACTTC. Protein product: CASRSRTSGISGEQYF.

This clonotype was recorded a few times. The rearrangement joins TRBV29-1 to TRBJ2-2, with D possibly TRBD2 on 6 matching bases. The CDR3 extends over 18 amino acids. Trimming removed 6 bases at V and 5 bases at J, with 28 bases between. Germline loops: CDR1 SQVTM, CDR2 ANQGSEA. CDR3 in DNA: TGCAGCGTGATGGGGGGAGAAATTAAAACTAAAACTACCGGGGAGCTGTTTTTT. Encoded protein: CSVMGGEIKTKTTGELFF.

This clonotype was counted between two and nine times. V is TRBV6-5 and J is TRBJ2-5; D not resolved. The CDR3 spans 14 residues. Trimming cost V 0 bases and J 0 bases, with 5 bases left between them. Germline V gene sequence: CDR1 MNHEY, CDR2 SVGAGI. The CDR3 here is CASSYSPDQETQYF. The CDR3 DNA sequence: TGTGCCAGCAGTTACTCTCCGGACCAAGAGACCCAGTACTTC.

The chain uses TRBV6-5 and TRBJ2-7; 8 bases fit TRBD2. The length of the CDR3 is 16 residues. Germline V gene data show CDR1 as MNHEY and CDR2 as SVGAGI. J lost 0 bases, V lost 2 bases, and 6 bases had no gene match. The CDR3 region has the DNA TGTGCCAGCAGTTACGCGGCTAGCGGGCGCTCCTACGAGCAGTACTTC. Residues: CASSYAASGRSYEQYF.

The CDR3 spells CASTLEGNQPQHF. CDR3 sequence (DNA): TGTGCCAGCACCCTCGAGGGGAATCAGCCCCAGCATTTT. The chain uses TRBV12-3 or TRBV12-4 and TRBJ1-5; D is perhaps TRBD1 (5 bases). CDR3 length equals 13 residues. Trimming pared 7 bases from V and 4 bases from J, leaving 11 bases between.

The chain is built from TRBV24-1 and TRBJ2-1; 8 bases line up with TRBD2. The junction had 10 bases not matched to a gene; V was cut back by 0 bases and J by 10 bases. The CDR3 covers 16 residues. Germline CDR1 is KGHDR and CDR2 is SFDVKD. CDR3 amino acids: CATSDLRNGRAGEQFF. The CDR3 DNA follows: TGTGCCACCAGTGATTTGCGAAACGGGAGGGCCGGGGAGCAGTTCTTC.

This clonotype was picked up a small number of times. The V and J genes are TRBV12-3 or TRBV12-4 and TRBJ2-7; D is perhaps TRBD1 (6 bases). CDR3 size: 12 residues. Between the trimmed V and J ends, which lost 5 bases and 3 bases, there was a span of 8 bases. The CDR3 DNA sequence: TGTGCCAGCAGTGGACAGTACTACGAGCAGTACTTC. It translates to CASSGQYYEQYF.

This clonotype was seen repeatedly, ten times or more. This chain uses TRBV24-1 with TRBJ2-2; no definite D call. Trimming removed 2 bases at V and 3 bases at J, with 9 bases between. The CDR3 runs to 15 residues. CDR1 is KGHDR and CDR2 is SFDVKD in the germline V gene. CDR3 sequence: CATSDSARDTGELFF. The CDR3, as DNA: TGTGCCACCAGTGATTCTGCCCGCGACACCGGGGAGCTGTTTTTT.

This clonotype turned up a few times. V is TRBV12-3 or TRBV12-4 and J is TRBJ1-4, with D uncertain. The CDR3 length is 15 residues. Deletions cut 3 bases from V and 0 bases from J, with 8 bases between. CDR3 amino acids: CASSFTYSTNEKLFF. The DNA for the CDR3 is TGTGCCAGCAGTTTTACCTATTCAACTAATGAAAAACTGTTTTTT.

V gene TRBV19 combines with J gene TRBJ2-4; 14 bases agree with TRBD2. CDR3 length: 20 amino acids. V lost 9 bases and J lost 1; bases outside the gene matches: 17. In germline, CDR1 is LNHDA, CDR2 SQIVND (reference sequence). CDR3 in DNA: TGTGCCAGCGGCCCGCCACCGGGACTAGCGGGGGAGAGGGCCAAAAACATTCAGTACTTC. Amino acids: CASGPPPGLAGERAKNIQYF.

This clonotype was detected many times. The V and J genes are TRBV18 and TRBJ1-4; D is undetermined. From germline, CDR1 is KGHSH and CDR2 LQKENI. CDR3 length equals 14 residues. V lost 1 base and J 8 bases, leaving 11 bases between the germline ends. CDR3: CASSPLQVGEKLFF. CDR3 sequence (DNA): TGTGCCAGCTCACCACTGCAGGTTGGAGAAAAACTGTTTTTT.

V gene TRBV29-1 combines with J gene TRBJ1-2; 8 bases align to TRBD1. The V and J ends lost 6 bases and 7 bases, in that order; junction bases with no gene match: 13. This CDR3 is 14 amino acids long. Germline CDR1 and CDR2: SQVTM and ANQGSEA. CDR3 residues: CSVSAGGVYSGYTF. The CDR3 nucleotides are TGCAGCGTGTCTGCAGGGGGCGTTTATTCTGGCTACACCTTC. Variable domain in full (rest from reference TRBV29-1 and TRBJ1-2): SAVISQKPSRDICQRGTSLTIQCQVDSQVTMMFWYRQQPGQSLTLIATANQGSEATYESGFVIDKFPISRPNLTFSTLTVSNMSPEDSSIYLCSVSAGGVYSGYTFGSGTRLTVV.

This clonotype occurred a few times. This chain joins TRBV10-3 and TRBJ2-6; 11 positions agree with TRBD2. J gave up 4 bases and V 8 bases, and 7 bases lay outside the gene matches. The CDR3 has 16 residues. Germline values: CDR1 ENHRY, CDR2 SYGVKD. In DNA form, the CDR3 reads TGTGCCATCGACCCTAGCGGGGGGCCCGGGGCCAACGTCCTGACTTTC. Protein product: CAIDPSGGPGANVLTF.

This clonotype was counted between two and nine times. The chain links TRBV6-5 to TRBJ2-3, with 11 positions matching TRBD1. In germline, CDR1 is MNHEY, CDR2 SVGAGI. The J segment lost 1 base and the V segment lost 2 bases, leaving 11 bases of the junction unmatched. The CDR3 totals 19 residues. CDR3 DNA sequence: TGTGCCAGCAGTTACGGAGGACAGGGGGCGAGGAGGGGCACAGATACGCAGTATTTT. Its translation is CASSYGGQGARRGTDTQYF.

This rearrangement joins TRBV24-1 to TRBJ2-1, with 9 nucleotides matching TRBD1. The V gene's germline CDR1 is KGHDR and CDR2 SFDVKD. After removal of 3 bases from V and 2 bases from J, the junction contained 16 bases not matched to a gene. CDR3 length equals 20 residues. Here the CDR3 reads CATSDVPGQGLGPTYNEQFF. In DNA, the CDR3 is TGTGCCACCAGTGATGTGCCGGGACAGGGATTAGGCCCGACCTACAATGAGCAGTTCTTC.

This clonotype was seen only a few times. V and J are TRBV25-1 and TRBJ2-1, with 14 bases matching TRBD2. CDR1 and CDR2 from the germline V gene are MGHDK and SYGVNS. This CDR3 is built from 16 residues. J lost 6 bases, V lost 4 bases, and 5 bases had no gene match. The CDR3 sequence is CASSAGTSGSGNEQFF. The CDR3 DNA reads as TGTGCCAGCAGTGCCGGGACTAGCGGGAGTGGCAATGAGCAGTTCTTC.

This clonotype was detected ten times or more. This chain uses TRBV20-1 with TRBJ2-7; no clear D gene. Germline V gene data show CDR1 as DFQATT and CDR2 as SNEGSKA (reference sequence). V dropped 6 bases and J dropped 0 bases, with 12 bases sitting between them. This CDR3 comprises 13 residues. The chain's CDR3 is CSARPVSSYEQYV. The CDR3 bases are TGCAGTGCGAGACCTGTGAGCTCCTACGAGCAGTACGTC.

This clonotype came up many times. This chain joins TRBV20-1 and TRBJ1-1; no firm D call. Looked up from germline, CDR1 is DFQATT and CDR2 is SNEGSKA (reference sequence). There are 14 residues in the CDR3. V was trimmed by 1 base and J by 1 base, leaving 10 bases between them. CDR3 bases: TGCAGTGCTAGAGTGGGCGGCCAGAACACTGAAGCTTTCTTT. Residues: CSARVGGQNTEAFF.